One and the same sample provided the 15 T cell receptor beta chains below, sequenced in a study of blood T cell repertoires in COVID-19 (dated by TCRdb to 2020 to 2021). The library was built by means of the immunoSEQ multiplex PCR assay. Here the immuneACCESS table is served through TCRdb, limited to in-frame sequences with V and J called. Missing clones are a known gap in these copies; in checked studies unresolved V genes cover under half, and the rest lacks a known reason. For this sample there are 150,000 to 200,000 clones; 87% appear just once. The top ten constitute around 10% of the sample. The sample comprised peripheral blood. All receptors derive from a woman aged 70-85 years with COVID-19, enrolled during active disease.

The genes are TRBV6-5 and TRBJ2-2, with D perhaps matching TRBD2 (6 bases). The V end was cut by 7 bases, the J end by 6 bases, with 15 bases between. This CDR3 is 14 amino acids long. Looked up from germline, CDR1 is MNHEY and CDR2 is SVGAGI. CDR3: CASKTRGNAGELFF. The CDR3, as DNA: TGTGCCAGCAAAACGCGGGGTAATGCCGGGGAGCTGTTTTTT.

This CDR3 is CASIPGGAWGGYTF. The CDR3 nucleotides read TGTGCCAGCATTCCAGGGGGCGCCTGGGGTGGCTACACCTTC. The chain couples TRBV28 to TRBJ1-2; 8 bases fit TRBD1. V lost 7 bases, J lost 7 bases, and 11 bases stayed unmatched. This CDR3 contains 14 residues. CDR1 MDHEN and CDR2 SYDVKM come from the germline V gene.

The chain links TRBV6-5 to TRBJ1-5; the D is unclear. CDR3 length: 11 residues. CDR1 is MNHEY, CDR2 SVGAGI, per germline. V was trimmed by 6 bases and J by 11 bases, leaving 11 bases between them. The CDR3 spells CASSLYESQHF. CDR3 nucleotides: TGTGCCAGCAGCCTTTACGAGTCCCAGCATTTT.

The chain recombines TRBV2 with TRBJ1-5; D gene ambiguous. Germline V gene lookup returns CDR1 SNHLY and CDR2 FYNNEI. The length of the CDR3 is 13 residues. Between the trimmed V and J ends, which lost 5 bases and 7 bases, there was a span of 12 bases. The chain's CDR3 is CASSTEAAQPQHF. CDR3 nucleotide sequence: TGTGCCAGCAGTACGGAGGCCGCCCAGCCCCAGCATTTT.

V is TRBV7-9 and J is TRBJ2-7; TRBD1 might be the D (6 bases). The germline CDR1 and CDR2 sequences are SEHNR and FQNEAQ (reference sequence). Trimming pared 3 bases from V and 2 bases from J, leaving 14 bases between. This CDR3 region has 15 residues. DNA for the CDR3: TGTGCCAGCAGCTTCGCAGGGGCTTTAACCTACGAGCAGTACTTC. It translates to CASSFAGALTYEQYF. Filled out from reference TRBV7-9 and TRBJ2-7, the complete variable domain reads DTGVSQNPRHKITKRGQNVTFRCDPISEHNRLYWYRQTLGQGPEFLTYFQNEAQLEKSRLLSDRFSAERPKGSFSTLEIQRTEQGDSAMYLCASSFAGALTYEQYFGPGTRLTVT.

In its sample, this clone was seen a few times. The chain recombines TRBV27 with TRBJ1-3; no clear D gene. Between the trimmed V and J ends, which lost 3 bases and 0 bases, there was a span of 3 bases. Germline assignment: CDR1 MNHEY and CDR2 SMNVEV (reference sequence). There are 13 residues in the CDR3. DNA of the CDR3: TGTGCCAGCAGTTTCAGCTCTGGAAACACCATATATTTT. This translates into CASSFSSGNTIYF.

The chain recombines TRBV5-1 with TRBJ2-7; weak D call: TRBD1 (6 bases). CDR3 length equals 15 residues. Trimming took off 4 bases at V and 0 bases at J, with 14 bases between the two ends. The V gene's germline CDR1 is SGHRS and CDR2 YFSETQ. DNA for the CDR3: TGCGCCAGCAGCCCCGGGGACATCCCCTCCTACGAGCAGTACTTC. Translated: CASSPGDIPSYEQYF.

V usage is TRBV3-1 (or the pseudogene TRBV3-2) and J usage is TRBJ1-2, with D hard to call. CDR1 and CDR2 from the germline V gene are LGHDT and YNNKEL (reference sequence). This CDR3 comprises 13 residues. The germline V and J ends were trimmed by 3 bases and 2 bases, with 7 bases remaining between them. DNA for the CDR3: TGTGCCAGCAGCCAGCCAGGCAACTATGGCTACACCTTC. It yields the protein CASSQPGNYGYTF.

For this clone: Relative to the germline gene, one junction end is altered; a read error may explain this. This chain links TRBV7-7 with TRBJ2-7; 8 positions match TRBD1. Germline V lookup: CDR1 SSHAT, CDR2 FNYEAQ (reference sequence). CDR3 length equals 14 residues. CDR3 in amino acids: CASSLPGQDNEQYF. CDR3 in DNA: TGTGCTAGCAGCTTACCGGGACAGGACAACGAGCAGTACTTC. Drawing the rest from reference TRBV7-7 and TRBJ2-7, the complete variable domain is GAGVSQSPRYKVTKRGQDVTLRCDPISSHATLYWYQQALGQGPEFLTYFNYEAQPDKSGLPSDRFSAERPEGSISTLTIQRTEQRDSAMYRCASSLPGQDNEQYFGPGTRLTVT.

The DNA of the CDR3 is TGTGCCAGCAGTTTGAGCGCGTCCTACGAGCAGTACTTC. Protein: CASSLSASYEQYF. The chain recombines TRBV28 with TRBJ2-7; D remains ambiguous. The CDR3 is 13 residues long. V was pared by 3 bases and J by 1 base, with 7 bases between. CDR1 and CDR2 from the germline V gene are MDHEN and SYDVKM.

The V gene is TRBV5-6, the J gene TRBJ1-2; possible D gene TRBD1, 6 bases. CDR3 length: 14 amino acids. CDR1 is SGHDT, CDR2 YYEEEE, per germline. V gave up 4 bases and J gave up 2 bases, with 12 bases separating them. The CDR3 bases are TGTGCCAGCAGCCCAGACAGGCGGAACTATGGCTACACCTTC. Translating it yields CASSPDRRNYGYTF.

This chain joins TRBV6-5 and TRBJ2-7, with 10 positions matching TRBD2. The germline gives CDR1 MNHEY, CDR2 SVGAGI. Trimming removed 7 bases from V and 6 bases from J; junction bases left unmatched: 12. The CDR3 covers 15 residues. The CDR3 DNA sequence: TGTGCCAGCACTACTACTAGCGGGGTCCCCACCGAGCAGTACTTC. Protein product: CASTTTSGVPTEQYF.

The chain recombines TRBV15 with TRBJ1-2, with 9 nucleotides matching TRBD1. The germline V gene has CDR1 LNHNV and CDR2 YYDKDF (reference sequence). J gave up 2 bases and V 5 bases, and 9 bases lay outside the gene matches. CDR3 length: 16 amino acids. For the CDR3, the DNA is TGTGCCACCAGCCGGGACAGGGTATCCTCAAACTATGGCTACACCTTC. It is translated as CATSRDRVSSNYGYTF. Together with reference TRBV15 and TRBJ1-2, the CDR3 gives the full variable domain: DAMVIQNPRYQVTQFGKPVTLSCSQTLNHNVMYWYQQKSSQAPKLLFHYYDKDFNNEADTPDNFQSRRPNTSFCFLDIRSPGLGDTAMYLCATSRDRVSSNYGYTFGSGTRLTVV.

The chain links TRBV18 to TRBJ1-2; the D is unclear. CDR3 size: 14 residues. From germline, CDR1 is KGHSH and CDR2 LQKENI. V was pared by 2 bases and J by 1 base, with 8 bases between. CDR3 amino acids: CASSPREHNYGYTF. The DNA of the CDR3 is TGTGCCAGCTCACCAAGGGAGCATAACTATGGCTACACCTTC.

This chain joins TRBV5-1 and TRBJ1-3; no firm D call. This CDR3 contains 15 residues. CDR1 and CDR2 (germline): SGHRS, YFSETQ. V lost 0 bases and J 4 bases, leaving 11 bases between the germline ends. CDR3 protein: CASSLAPVSGNTIYF. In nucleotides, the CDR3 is TGCGCCAGCAGCTTGGCGCCGGTTTCCGGAAACACCATATATTTT.